This TCR beta chain was sequenced for a study of T cells after yellow fever vaccination. Template switching with 5'RACE generated the TCR cDNA and added a universal primer site and UMIs. TCRdb re-derived calls from the 5' RACE reads in MiXCR, one entry per CDR3 protein. The sample lists 4,000 to 5,000 distinct CDR3 sequences, under 8.5% occurring once. Germline CDR1 is MNHEY and CDR2 is SMNVEV (reference sequence). The ends were cut back, 5 bases at V and 7 bases at J, with 27 bases in the middle. The CDR3 extends over 19 amino acids. Study-wide results and limits: One caveat is that FACS-sorted repertoires could contain abundant clonotypes contaminating from the bulk population. A secondary response was less intense yet reached its peak sooner, at day 5 versus 15. The booster saw the reappearance of most primary-vaccination clones (about 95% CD4, less than 90% CD8).

This clonotype was seen ten or more times. Sequences were derived from PBMCs, either bulk or a sorted T-cell subset (CD4+, CD8+, memory, or dextramer-sorted; not recorded which), sampled more than 35 days after the first yellow fever vaccination. The chain employs TRBV27 and TRBJ1-6; the D is unclear. This clonotype was obtained from a man between 18 and 29 years old who received the YFV17D yellow fever vaccine. Written as DNA, the CDR3 is TGTGCCAGCAGTCCCACCCCCAGGACCGTATACTATAGAAATTCACCCCTCCACTTT. This sequence encodes CASSPTPRTVYYRNSPLHF.